These 20 T cell receptor beta chains originate from one sample sequenced in a study of identical twins (TCRdb year 2016). Library creation used 5' RACE. The run used an Illumina HiSeq 2000. The public reads were reanalyzed by TCRdb: fastp trimming at Q25, MiXCR alignment, in-frame beta chains only. Records with the same CDR3 protein are collapsed into one entry carrying the most frequent genes and DNA. The sample includes about 250,000 distinct CDR3 sequences, with around 7.6% observed a single time. Under 7% of the sample rests with the top ten. These same records also appear under a second study, on yellow fever vaccine responses in identical twins.

Sequencing used CD8+ T cells sorted from blood. Every receptor here comes from a woman aged 18-35 years in good health.

The chain recombines TRBV2 with TRBJ2-3, with 7 bases fitting TRBD1. The CDR3 runs to 14 residues. The trim removed 4 bases at V and 3 bases at J, leaving 4 bases unmatched. Germline V gene data show CDR1 as SNHLY and CDR2 as FYNNEI. This CDR3 reads CASSAHRGTDTQYF. The CDR3 DNA reads TGTGCCAGCAGTGCTCACAGGGGTACAGATACGCAGTATTTT.

The chain links TRBV5-5 to TRBJ2-5; D is possibly TRBD1 (5 bases). CDR1 is SGHKS, CDR2 YYEKEE, per germline (reference sequence). The V end was cut by 6 bases, the J end by 2 bases, with 14 bases between. The CDR3 sequence is 14 residues long. The CDR3 nucleotides read TGTGCCAGCACCGATCAGGGTTCTCAAGAGACCCAGTACTTC. Its protein product is CASTDQGSQETQYF.

This clonotype showed up just a few times. J is TRBJ2-7 and V is TRBV5-1; unclear D gene. V gave up 0 bases and J gave up 5 bases, with 12 bases separating them. CDR1 SGHRS and CDR2 YFSETQ come from the germline V gene. The CDR3 consists of 14 residues. The CDR3 loop is CASSLESYPNEQYF. DNA of the CDR3: TGCGCCAGCAGCTTGGAGAGCTACCCTAACGAGCAGTACTTC.

This clonotype was seen many times. In DNA, the CDR3 is TGTGCCAGCAGCTTAGTCTCCCCCCAGGCGGGAGTTCCGGGAAATGAGCAGTTCTTC. Amino acids: CASSLVSPQAGVPGNEQFF. The chain joins TRBV11-2 to TRBJ2-1, with 7 bases that match TRBD2. From germline, CDR1 is SGHAT and CDR2 FQNNGV. V lost 1 base to trimming and J lost 7 bases; unmatched junction nucleotides: 19. The CDR3 spans 19 residues. Complete variable domain (other parts from reference TRBV11-2 and TRBJ2-1): EAGVAQSPRYKIIEKRQSVAFWCNPISGHATLYWYQQILGQGPKLLIQFQNNGVVDDSQLPKDRFSAERLKGVDSTLKIQPAKLEDSAVYLCASSLVSPQAGVPGNEQFFGPGTRLTVL.

There are many counts of this clonotype. The V gene is TRBV3-1, the J gene TRBJ2-5, with D hard to call. This CDR3 has 15 residues. Looked up from germline, CDR1 is LGHDT and CDR2 is YNNKEL (reference sequence). Trimming removed 0 bases from V and 2 bases from J, with 10 bases in between. The CDR3 region is CASSQDLTEQETQYF. CDR3 in DNA: TGTGCCAGCAGCCAAGATCTGACGGAACAAGAGACCCAGTACTTC.

A few counts support this clonotype. This chain joins TRBV28 and TRBJ2-1; 8 bases align to TRBD2. The CDR3 is 14 amino acids. J gave up 7 bases and V 7 bases, and 9 bases lay outside the gene matches. Germline V gives CDR1 MDHEN, CDR2 SYDVKM. CDR3 DNA: TGTGCCAGCACCGAGGGGGGCGGGGGGAATGAGCAGTTCTTC. It codes for CASTEGGGGNEQFF.

There are a few counts of this clonotype. The chain links TRBV5-1 to TRBJ1-6, with 9 bases that match TRBD1. Trimming cost V 4 bases and J 11 bases; bases outside gene matches: 7. Germline V gene data show CDR1 as SGHRS and CDR2 as YFSETQ. This CDR3 comprises 14 residues. The CDR3 DNA is TGCGCCAGCAGCCCCGGACAGGGGAGAGCACCCCTCCACTTT. Translating gives CASSPGQGRAPLHF.

This clonotype came up a few times. V is TRBV6-2 or TRBV6-3 and J is TRBJ1-5, with a tentative D call TRBD1 (5 bases). The CDR3 is 15 residues long. Looked up from germline, CDR1 is MNHEY and CDR2 is SVGEGT. The V end lost 5 bases, the J end lost 4 bases, and 15 bases lay between the germline ends. This chain's CDR3 is CASSNTGIANQPQHF. CDR3 bases: TGTGCCAGCAGTAACACAGGAATAGCAAATCAGCCCCAGCATTTT.

This clonotype was counted between two and nine times. The J gene is TRBJ1-5, the V gene TRBV4-1, with 7 positions matching TRBD1. The V segment lost 3 bases and the J segment 5 bases; nucleotides outside the gene matches: 4. The germline V gene encodes CDR1 MGHRA and CDR2 YSYEKL. CDR3 length: 14 amino acids. The CDR3 reads CASSHDREHQPQHF. As DNA, the CDR3 is TGCGCCAGCAGCCACGACAGGGAGCATCAGCCCCAGCATTTT.

The chain joins TRBV5-1 to TRBJ1-1; TRBD1 aligns across 7 bases. With 1 base clipped from V and 1 base from J, the junction kept 4 bases outside the gene matches. Per the germline V gene, CDR1 is SGHRS and CDR2 is YFSETQ. The CDR3 is 15 amino acids. This CDR3 is CASSLYGTANTEAFF. The CDR3 bases are TGCGCCAGCAGCTTGTACGGGACAGCGAACACTGAAGCTTTCTTT.

This clonotype was detected many times. V gene TRBV29-1 combines with J gene TRBJ2-1, with 10 nucleotides matching TRBD2. Germline CDR1 SQVTM, CDR2 ANQGSEA. This CDR3 is 14 amino acids long. Trimming took 7 bases from V and 8 from J; bases not matched to a gene: 11. The CDR3 spells CSAPVAGGPHEQFF. CDR3 DNA sequence: TGCAGCGCGCCTGTAGCGGGGGGCCCCCATGAGCAGTTCTTC.

This clonotype has just a few counts. The chain joins TRBV4-1 to TRBJ2-7; TRBD1 matches 8 bases. Germline values: CDR1 MGHRA, CDR2 YSYEKL. The length of the CDR3 is 16 residues. Trimming took 1 base from V and 0 from J; bases not matched to a gene: 5. The CDR3 bases are TGCGCCAGCAGCCAAGGGGGACAGGCGAGCTCCTACGAGCAGTACGTC. It translates to CASSQGGQASSYEQYV.

The CDR3 region is CASTAQGANEKLFF. CDR3 nucleotide sequence: TGTGCCAGCACCGCACAGGGGGCTAATGAAAAACTGTTTTTT. This chain connects TRBV12-3 or TRBV12-4 to TRBJ1-4; the match to TRBD1 covers 8 bases. The length of the CDR3 is 14 residues. J gave up 3 bases and V 7 bases, and 4 bases lay outside the gene matches.

This clonotype occurred many times. The CDR3 nucleotides are TGTGCCAGCAGCTTCGCGGCGGGAGGGTGGAATGAGCAGTTCTTC. It translates to CASSFAAGGWNEQFF. V gene TRBV28 combines with J gene TRBJ2-1; TRBD2 aligns across 9 bases. Germline CDR1 MDHEN, CDR2 SYDVKM. There are 15 residues in the CDR3. After removal of 6 bases from V and 7 bases from J, the junction contained 10 bases not matched to a gene.

The chain links TRBV7-3 to TRBJ2-2, with D perhaps TRBD1 (5 bases). Trimming shortened V by 0 bases and J by 7 bases, and 12 bases separated the two germline ends. The CDR3 is 15 amino acids. Germline V gives CDR1 SGHTA, CDR2 FQGTGA. In DNA form, the CDR3 reads TGTGCCAGCAGCTTAACGAGTGAAGGGGTCGGGGAGCTGTTTTTT. Encoded protein: CASSLTSEGVGELFF. Full variable domain (outside the CDR3, taken from reference TRBV7-3 and TRBJ2-2): GAGVSQTPSNKVTEKGKYVELRCDPISGHTALYWYRQSLGQGPEFLIYFQGTGAADDSGLPNDRFFAVRPEGSVSTLKIQRTERGDSAVYLCASSLTSEGVGELFFGEGSRLTVL.

This clonotype was found many times. The genes are TRBV2 and TRBJ2-3; TRBD2 aligns across 9 bases. With V trimmed by 7 bases and J by 6 bases, 5 bases remained unmatched. There are 13 residues in the CDR3. Germline V CDR1 and CDR2: SNHLY, FYNNEI. CDR3 sequence (DNA): TGTGCCAGCATGGTAGCGGGAGATGATACGCAGTATTTT. It translates to CASMVAGDDTQYF. Filled out from reference TRBV2 and TRBJ2-3, the complete variable domain reads EPEVTQTPSHQVTQMGQEVILRCVPISNHLYFYWYRQILGQKVEFLVSFYNNEISEKSEIFDDQFSVERPDGSNFTLKIRSTKLEDSAMYFCASMVAGDDTQYFGPGTRLTVL.

This clonotype occurred many times. The V call is TRBV29-1, the J call TRBJ2-5; 7 nucleotides align to TRBD1. J lost 8 bases, V lost 3 bases, and 18 bases had no gene match. The CDR3 extends over 16 amino acids. The germline V gene encodes CDR1 SQVTM and CDR2 ANQGSEA. The CDR3 DNA reads as TGCAGCGTTGATGCTGATCAGGGACAGCGTGCCTATACCCAGTACTTC. This sequence encodes CSVDADQGQRAYTQYF.

The table lists this clonotype with a few counts. This chain connects TRBV20-1 to TRBJ1-3, with D uncertain. V lost 0 bases and J 4 bases, leaving 13 bases between the germline ends. CDR1 and CDR2 (germline): DFQATT, SNEGSKA (reference sequence). This CDR3 comprises 15 residues. CDR3 in DNA: TGCAGTGCTAGAGATGAGAAGGGCACGGGAAACACCATATATTTT. Translating it yields CSARDEKGTGNTIYF.

This clonotype was seen repeatedly, ten times or more. The chain employs TRBV5-5 and TRBJ2-7; D gene ambiguous. CDR1 and CDR2 from the germline V gene are SGHKS and YYEKEE (reference sequence). The ends were cut back, 4 bases at V and 3 bases at J, with 11 bases in the middle. The length of the CDR3 is 13 residues. CDR3 in DNA: TGTGCCAGCAGCCTGAATTACCTCTACGAGCAGTACTTC. This gives the protein CASSLNYLYEQYF.

The chain employs TRBV15 and TRBJ2-7; D is uncertain. Germline lookup yields CDR1 LNHNV and CDR2 YYDKDF (reference sequence). Trimming took off 0 bases at V and 2 bases at J, with 11 bases between the two ends. CDR3 length equals 15 residues. DNA for the CDR3: TGTGCCACCAGCAGAGAAGCAAATTGGCCCTACGAGCAGTACGTC. Its translation is CATSREANWPYEQYV.